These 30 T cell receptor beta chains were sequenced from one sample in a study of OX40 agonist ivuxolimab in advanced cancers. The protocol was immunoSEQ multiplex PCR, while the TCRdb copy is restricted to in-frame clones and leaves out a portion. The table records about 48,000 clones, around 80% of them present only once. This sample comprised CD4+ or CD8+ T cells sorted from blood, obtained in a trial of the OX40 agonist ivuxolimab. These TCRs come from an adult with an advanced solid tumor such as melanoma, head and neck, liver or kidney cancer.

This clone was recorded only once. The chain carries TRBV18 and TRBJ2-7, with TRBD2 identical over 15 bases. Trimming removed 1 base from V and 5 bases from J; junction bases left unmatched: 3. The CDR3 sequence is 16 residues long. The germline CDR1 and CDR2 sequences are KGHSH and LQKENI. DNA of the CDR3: TGTGCCAGCTCACCACTGGGACTAGCGGGAGGCAACGAGCAGTACTTC. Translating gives CASSPLGLAGGNEQYF.

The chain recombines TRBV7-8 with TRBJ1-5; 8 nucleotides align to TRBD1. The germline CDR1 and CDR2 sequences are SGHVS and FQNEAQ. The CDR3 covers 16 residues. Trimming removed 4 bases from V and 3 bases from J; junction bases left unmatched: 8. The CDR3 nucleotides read TGTGCCAGCAGCTGGCTACAGGGGGACCTCAATCAGCCCCAGCATTTT. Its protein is CASSWLQGDLNQPQHF.

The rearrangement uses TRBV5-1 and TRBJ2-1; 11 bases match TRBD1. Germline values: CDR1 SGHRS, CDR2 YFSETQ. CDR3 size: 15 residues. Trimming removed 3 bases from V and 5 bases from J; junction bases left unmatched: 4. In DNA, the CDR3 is TGCGCCAGCAGCTCGGGACAGGGGGTGAACAATGAGCAGTTCTTC. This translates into CASSSGQGVNNEQFF.

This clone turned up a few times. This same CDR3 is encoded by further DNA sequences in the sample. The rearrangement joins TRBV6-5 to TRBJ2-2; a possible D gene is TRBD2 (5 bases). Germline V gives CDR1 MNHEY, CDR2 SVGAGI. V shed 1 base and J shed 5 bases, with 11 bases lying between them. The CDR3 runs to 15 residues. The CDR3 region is CASSYYDSGTGELFF. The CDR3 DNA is TGTGCCAGCAGTTACTACGACTCGGGAACCGGGGAGCTGTTTTTT.

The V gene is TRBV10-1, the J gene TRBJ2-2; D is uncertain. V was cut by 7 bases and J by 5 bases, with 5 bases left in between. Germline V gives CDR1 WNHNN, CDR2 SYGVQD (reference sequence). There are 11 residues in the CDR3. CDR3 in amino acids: CASTNTGELFF. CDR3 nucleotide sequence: TGCGCCAGCACCAATACCGGGGAGCTGTTTTTT.

CDR3 region: CASSFASYEQYF. CDR3 coding DNA: TGTGCCAGCAGCTTCGCATCCTACGAGCAGTACTTC. The chain employs TRBV5-4 and TRBJ2-7; D ambiguous. CDR3 length equals 12 residues. V dropped 2 bases and J dropped 1 base, with 4 bases sitting between them. Germline CDR1 reads SGHNT; CDR2 reads YYREEE (reference sequence).

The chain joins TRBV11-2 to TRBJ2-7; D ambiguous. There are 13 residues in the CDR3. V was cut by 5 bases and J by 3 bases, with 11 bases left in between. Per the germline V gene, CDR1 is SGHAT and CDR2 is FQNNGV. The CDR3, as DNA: TGTGCCAGCAGCGCCGGAACTAACTACGAGCAGTACTTC. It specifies CASSAGTNYEQYF.

The CDR3 region is CASSLGDRSNYGYTF. DNA for the CDR3: TGCGCCAGCAGCTTGGGGGACAGATCTAACTATGGCTACACCTTC. The chain carries TRBV5-1 and TRBJ1-2; 7 bases are a match to TRBD1. After removal of 0 bases from V and 0 bases from J, the junction contained 2 bases not matched to a gene. The CDR3 sequence is 15 residues long. Per the germline V gene, CDR1 is SGHRS and CDR2 is YFSETQ.

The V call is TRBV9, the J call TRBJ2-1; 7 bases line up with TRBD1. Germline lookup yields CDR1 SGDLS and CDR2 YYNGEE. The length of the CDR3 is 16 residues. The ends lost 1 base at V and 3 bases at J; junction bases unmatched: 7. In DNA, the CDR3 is TGTGCCAGCAGCGTAACTATGGACAGGCGCTACAATGAGCAGTTCTTC. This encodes CASSVTMDRRYNEQFF. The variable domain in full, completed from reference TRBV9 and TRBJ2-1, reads DSGVTQTPKHLITATGQRVTLRCSPRSGDLSVYWYQQSLDQGLQFLIQYYNGEERAKGNILERFSAQQFPDLHSELNLSSLELGDSALYFCASSVTMDRRYNEQFFGPGTRLTVL.

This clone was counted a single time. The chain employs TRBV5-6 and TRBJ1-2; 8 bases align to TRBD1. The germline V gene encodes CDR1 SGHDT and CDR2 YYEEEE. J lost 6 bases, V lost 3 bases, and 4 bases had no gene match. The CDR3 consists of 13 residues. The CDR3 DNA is TGTGCCAGCAGCTGGGGACAGGACAATGGCTACACCTTC. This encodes CASSWGQDNGYTF.

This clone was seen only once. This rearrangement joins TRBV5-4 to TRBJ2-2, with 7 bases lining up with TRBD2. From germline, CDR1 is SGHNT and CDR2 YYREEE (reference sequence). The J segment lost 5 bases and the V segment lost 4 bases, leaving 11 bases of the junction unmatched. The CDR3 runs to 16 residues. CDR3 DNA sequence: TGTGCCAGCAGCCCCTCTGAGGCGGGAGAGACCGGGGAGCTGTTTTTT. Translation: CASSPSEAGETGELFF.

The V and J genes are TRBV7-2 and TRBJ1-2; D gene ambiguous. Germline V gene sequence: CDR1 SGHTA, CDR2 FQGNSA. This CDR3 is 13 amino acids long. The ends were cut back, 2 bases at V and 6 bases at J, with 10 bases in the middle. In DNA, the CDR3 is TGTGCCAGCAGCTTACAAGGGTCGCATGGCTACACCTTC. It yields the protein CASSLQGSHGYTF.

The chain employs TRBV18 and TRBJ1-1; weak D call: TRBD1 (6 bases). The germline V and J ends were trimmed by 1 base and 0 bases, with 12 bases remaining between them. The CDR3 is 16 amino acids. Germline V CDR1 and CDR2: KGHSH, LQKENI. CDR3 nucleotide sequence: TGTGCCAGCTCACCACTCGCAGGGGATTTGAACACTGAAGCTTTCTTT. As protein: CASSPLAGDLNTEAFF.

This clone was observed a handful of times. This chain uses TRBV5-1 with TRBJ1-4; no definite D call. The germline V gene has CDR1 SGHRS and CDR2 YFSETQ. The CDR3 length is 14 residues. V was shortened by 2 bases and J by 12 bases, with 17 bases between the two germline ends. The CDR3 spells CASSLGSVSTELFF. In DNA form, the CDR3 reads TGCGCCAGCAGCTTAGGTAGTGTTAGTACGGAACTGTTTTTT.

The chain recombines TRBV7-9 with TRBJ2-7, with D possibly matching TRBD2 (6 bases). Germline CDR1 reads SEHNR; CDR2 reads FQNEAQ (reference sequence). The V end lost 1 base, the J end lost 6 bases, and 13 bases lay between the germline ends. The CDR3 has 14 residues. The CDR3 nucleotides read TGTGCCAGCAGCTTAGACGGGAGAAGTTCCGAGCAGTACTTC. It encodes CASSLDGRSSEQYF. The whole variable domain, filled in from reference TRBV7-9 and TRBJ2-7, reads DTGVSQNPRHKITKRGQNVTFRCDPISEHNRLYWYRQTLGQGPEFLTYFQNEAQLEKSRLLSDRFSAERPKGSFSTLEIQRTEQGDSAMYLCASSLDGRSSEQYFGPGTRLTVT.

The CDR3 DNA reads TGTGCCAGCAGTCCCTCGGTCGGGATTGGCAATGAGCAGTTCTTC. Residues: CASSPSVGIGNEQFF. The rearrangement uses TRBV2 and TRBJ2-1, with D perhaps matching TRBD2 (5 bases). The ends were cut back, 5 bases at V and 6 bases at J, with 17 bases in the middle. The CDR3 runs to 15 residues. Germline CDR1 and CDR2: SNHLY and FYNNEI. The entire variable domain, with the rest obtained from reference TRBV2 and TRBJ2-1, is as follows: EPEVTQTPSHQVTQMGQEVILRCVPISNHLYFYWYRQILGQKVEFLVSFYNNEISEKSEIFDDQFSVERPDGSNFTLKIRSTKLEDSAMYFCASSPSVGIGNEQFFGPGTRLTVL.

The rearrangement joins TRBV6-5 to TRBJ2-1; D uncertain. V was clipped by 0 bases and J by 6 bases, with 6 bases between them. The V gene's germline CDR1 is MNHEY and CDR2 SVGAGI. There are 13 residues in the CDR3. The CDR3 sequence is CASSYSVRNEQFF. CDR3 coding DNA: TGTGCCAGCAGTTACTCTGTCCGCAATGAGCAGTTCTTC.

The CDR3 is CASRTGGGQPQHF. CDR3 in DNA: TGTGCCAGCAGGACAGGGGGCGGTCAGCCCCAGCATTTT. The J gene is TRBJ1-5, the V gene TRBV2; TRBD1 matches 10 bases. V lost 6 bases and J lost 6; bases outside the gene matches: 2. This CDR3 is 13 amino acids long. CDR1 and CDR2 from the germline V gene are SNHLY and FYNNEI. Full variable domain (rest looked up from reference TRBV2 and TRBJ1-5): EPEVTQTPSHQVTQMGQEVILRCVPISNHLYFYWYRQILGQKVEFLVSFYNNEISEKSEIFDDQFSVERPDGSNFTLKIRSTKLEDSAMYFCASRTGGGQPQHFGDGTRLSIL.

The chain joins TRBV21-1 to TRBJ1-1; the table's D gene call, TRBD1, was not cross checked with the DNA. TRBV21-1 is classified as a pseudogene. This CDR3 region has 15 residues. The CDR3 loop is CASSKGGTGNTEAFF. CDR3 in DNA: TGTGCCAGCAGCAAAGGGGGAACAGGGAACACTGAAGCTTTCTTT.

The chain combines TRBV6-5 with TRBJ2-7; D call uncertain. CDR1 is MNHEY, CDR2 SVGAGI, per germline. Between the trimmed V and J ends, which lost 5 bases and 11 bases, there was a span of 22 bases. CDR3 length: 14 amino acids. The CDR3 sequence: CASSESLSLPGEYF. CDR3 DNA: TGTGCCAGCAGTGAAAGTCTAAGTCTCCCTGGGGAGTACTTC.

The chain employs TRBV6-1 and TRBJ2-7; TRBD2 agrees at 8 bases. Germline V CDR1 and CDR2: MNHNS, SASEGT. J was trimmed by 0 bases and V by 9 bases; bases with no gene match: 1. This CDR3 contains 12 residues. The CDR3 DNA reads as TGTGCCAGTAGCGGGAACTCCTACGAGCAGTACTTC. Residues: CASSGNSYEQYF.

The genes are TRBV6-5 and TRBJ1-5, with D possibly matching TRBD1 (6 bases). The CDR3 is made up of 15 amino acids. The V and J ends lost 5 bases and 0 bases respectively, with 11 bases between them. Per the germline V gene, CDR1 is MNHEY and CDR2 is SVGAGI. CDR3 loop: CASSADSGSNQPQHF. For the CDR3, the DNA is TGTGCCAGCAGTGCGGACAGTGGTAGCAATCAGCCCCAGCATTTT.

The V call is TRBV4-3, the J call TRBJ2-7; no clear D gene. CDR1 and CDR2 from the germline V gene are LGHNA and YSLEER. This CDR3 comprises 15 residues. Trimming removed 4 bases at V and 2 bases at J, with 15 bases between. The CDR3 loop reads CASSPDILTAYEQYF. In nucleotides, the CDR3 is TGCGCCAGCAGCCCCGACATCTTAACAGCCTACGAGCAGTACTTC.

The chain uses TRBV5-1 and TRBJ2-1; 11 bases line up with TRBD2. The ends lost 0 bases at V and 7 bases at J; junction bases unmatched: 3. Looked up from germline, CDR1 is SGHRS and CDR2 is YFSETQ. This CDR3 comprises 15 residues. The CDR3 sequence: CASSLVTSGGNEQFF. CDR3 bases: TGCGCCAGCAGCTTGGTTACTAGCGGGGGTAATGAGCAGTTCTTC. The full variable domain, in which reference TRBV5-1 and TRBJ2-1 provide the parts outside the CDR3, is KAGVTQTPRYLIKTRGQQVTLSCSPISGHRSVSWYQQTPGQGLQFLFEYFSETQRNKGNFPGRFSGRQFSNSRSEMNVSTLELGDSALYLCASSLVTSGGNEQFFGPGTRLTVL.

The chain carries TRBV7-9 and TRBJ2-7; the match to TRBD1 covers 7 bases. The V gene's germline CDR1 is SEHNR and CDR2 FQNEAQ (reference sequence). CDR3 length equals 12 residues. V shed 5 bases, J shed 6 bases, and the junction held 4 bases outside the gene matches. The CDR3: CASSPTGREQYF. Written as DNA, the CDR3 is TGTGCCAGCAGCCCGACAGGGCGCGAGCAGTACTTC.

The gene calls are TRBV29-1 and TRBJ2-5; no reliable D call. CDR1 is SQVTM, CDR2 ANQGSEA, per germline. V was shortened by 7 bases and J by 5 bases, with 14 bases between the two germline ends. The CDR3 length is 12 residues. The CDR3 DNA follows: TGCAGCGCCGCACCATATGACGAGACCCAGTACTTC. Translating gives CSAAPYDETQYF.

The CDR3 protein is CASSPPTGTLAKNIQYF. The CDR3 coding sequence is TGTGCCAGCAGCCCACCGACAGGGACCCTAGCCAAAAACATTCAGTACTTC. The chain combines TRBV9 with TRBJ2-4; 7 bases match TRBD1. J lost 0 bases, V lost 4 bases, and 10 bases had no gene match. Germline lookup yields CDR1 SGDLS and CDR2 YYNGEE. The CDR3 has 17 amino acids.

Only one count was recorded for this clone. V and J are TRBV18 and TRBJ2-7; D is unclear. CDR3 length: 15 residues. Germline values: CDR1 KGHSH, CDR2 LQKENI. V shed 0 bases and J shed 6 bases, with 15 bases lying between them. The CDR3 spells CASSPPSQKGREQYF. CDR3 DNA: TGTGCCAGCTCACCACCGTCCCAGAAAGGACGCGAGCAGTACTTC. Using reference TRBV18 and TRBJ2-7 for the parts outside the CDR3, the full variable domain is NAGVMQNPRHLVRRRGQEARLRCSPMKGHSHVYWYRQLPEEGLKFMVYLQKENIIDESGMPKERFSAEFPKEGPSILRIQQVVRGDSAAYFCASSPPSQKGREQYFGPGTRLTVT.

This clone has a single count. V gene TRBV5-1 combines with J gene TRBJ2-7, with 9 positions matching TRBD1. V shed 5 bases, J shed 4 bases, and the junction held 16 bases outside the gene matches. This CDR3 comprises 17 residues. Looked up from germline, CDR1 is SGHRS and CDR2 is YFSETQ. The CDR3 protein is CASSSKFTGQGGYEQYF. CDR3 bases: TGCGCCAGCAGTTCCAAATTCACGGGACAGGGAGGATACGAGCAGTACTTC. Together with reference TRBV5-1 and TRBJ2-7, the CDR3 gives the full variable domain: KAGVTQTPRYLIKTRGQQVTLSCSPISGHRSVSWYQQTPGQGLQFLFEYFSETQRNKGNFPGRFSGRQFSNSRSEMNVSTLELGDSALYLCASSSKFTGQGGYEQYFGPGTRLTVT.

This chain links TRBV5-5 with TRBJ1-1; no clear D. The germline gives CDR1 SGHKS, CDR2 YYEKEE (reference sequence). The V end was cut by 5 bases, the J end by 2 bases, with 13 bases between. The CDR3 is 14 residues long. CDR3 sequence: CASSSPTGNTEAFF. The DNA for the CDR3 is TGTGCCAGCAGTTCACCGACGGGAAACACTGAAGCTTTCTTT.